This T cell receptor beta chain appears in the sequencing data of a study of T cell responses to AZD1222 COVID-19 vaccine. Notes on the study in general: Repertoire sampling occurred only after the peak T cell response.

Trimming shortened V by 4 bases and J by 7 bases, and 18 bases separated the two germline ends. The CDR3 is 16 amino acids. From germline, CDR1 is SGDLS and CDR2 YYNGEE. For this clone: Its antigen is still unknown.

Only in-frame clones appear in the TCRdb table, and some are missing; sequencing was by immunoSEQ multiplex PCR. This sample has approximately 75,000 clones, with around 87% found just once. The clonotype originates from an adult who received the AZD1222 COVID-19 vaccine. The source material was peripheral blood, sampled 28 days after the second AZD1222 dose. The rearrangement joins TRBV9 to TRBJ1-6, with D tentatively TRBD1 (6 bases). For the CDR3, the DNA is TGTGCCAGCAGCCCCCAACCGGACAGCCGAAATTCACCCCTCCACTTT. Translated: CASSPQPDSRNSPLHF. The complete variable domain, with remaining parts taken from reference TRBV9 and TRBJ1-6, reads DSGVTQTPKHLITATGQRVTLRCSPRSGDLSVYWYQQSLDQGLQFLIQYYNGEERAKGNILERFSAQQFPDLHSELNLSSLELGDSALYFCASSPQPDSRNSPLHFGNGTRLTVT.